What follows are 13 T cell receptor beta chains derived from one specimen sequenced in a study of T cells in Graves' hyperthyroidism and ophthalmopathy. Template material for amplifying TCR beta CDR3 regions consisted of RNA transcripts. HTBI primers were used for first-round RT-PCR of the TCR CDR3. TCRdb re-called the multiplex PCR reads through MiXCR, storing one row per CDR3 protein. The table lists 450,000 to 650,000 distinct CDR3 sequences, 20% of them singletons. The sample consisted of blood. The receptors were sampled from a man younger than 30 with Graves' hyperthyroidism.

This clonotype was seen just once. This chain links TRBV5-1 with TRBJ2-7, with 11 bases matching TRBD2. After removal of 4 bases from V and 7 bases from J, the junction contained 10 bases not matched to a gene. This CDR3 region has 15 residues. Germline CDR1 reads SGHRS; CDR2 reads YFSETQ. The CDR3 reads CASSQLAGESKEQYF. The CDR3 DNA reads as TGCGCCAGCAGCCAACTAGCGGGAGAGTCAAAGGAGCAGTACTTC.

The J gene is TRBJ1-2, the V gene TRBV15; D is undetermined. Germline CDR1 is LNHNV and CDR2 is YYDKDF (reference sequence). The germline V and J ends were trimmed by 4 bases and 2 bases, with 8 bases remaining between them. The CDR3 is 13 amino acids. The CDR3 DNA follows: TGTGCCACCAGCACTGGACGGAACTATGGCTACACCTTC. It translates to CATSTGRNYGYTF.

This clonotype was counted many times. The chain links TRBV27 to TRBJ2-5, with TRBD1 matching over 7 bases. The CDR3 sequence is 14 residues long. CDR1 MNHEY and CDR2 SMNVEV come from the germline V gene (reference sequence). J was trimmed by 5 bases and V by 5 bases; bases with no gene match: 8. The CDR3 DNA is TGTGCCAGCAGTACGCAGACAGGGAGCGAGACCCAGTACTTC. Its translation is CASSTQTGSETQYF.

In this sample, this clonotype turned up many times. The CDR3 nucleotides are TGTGCCAGCAGTTACTCGTCGTCAGGGGTGCAAGCTGAAGCTTTCTTT. This sequence encodes CASSYSSSGVQAEAFF. V is TRBV6-5 and J is TRBJ1-1, with a possible D match to TRBD1 (6 bases). Germline V CDR1 and CDR2: MNHEY, SVGAGI. The CDR3 is 16 residues long. V lost 0 bases to trimming and J lost 6 bases, with 17 bases between them.

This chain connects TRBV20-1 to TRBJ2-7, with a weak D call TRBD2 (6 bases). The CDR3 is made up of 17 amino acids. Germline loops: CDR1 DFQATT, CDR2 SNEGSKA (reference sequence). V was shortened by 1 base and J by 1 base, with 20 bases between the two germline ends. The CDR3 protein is CSARGVLEGLVSYEQYF. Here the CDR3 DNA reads TGCAGTGCTAGAGGGGTGTTGGAGGGACTGGTATCCTACGAGCAGTACTTC.

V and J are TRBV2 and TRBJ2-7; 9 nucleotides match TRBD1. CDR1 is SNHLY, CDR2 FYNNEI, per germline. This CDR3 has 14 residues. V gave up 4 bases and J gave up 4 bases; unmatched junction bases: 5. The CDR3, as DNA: TGTGCCAGCAGTGCCGGGACAGGGCGTTACGAGCAGTACTTC. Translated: CASSAGTGRYEQYF.

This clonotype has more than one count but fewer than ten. CDR3 nucleotides: TGCGCCAGCAGCCAAGATCATGCTGGAAACACCATATATTTT. Amino acid sequence: CASSQDHAGNTIYF. The genes are TRBV4-1 and TRBJ1-3; D gene unclear. The CDR3 has 14 residues. Germline lookup yields CDR1 MGHRA and CDR2 YSYEKL. Trimming left V 0 bases short and J 2 bases short, with 5 bases between.

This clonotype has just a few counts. The CDR3 nucleotides read TGTGCCAGCAGCCAAGAGGCCGGGGCTGGAAACACCATATATTTT. Its protein product is CASSQEAGAGNTIYF. The chain combines TRBV3-1 with TRBJ1-3; the D is unclear. Germline V CDR1 and CDR2: LGHDT, YNNKEL (reference sequence). The CDR3 is 15 residues long. The V gene lost 0 bases and the J gene lost 2 bases, with 8 bases spanning the gap. The variable domain in full, completed from reference TRBV3-1 and TRBJ1-3, reads DTAVSQTPKYLVTQMGNDKSIKCEQNLGHDTMYWYKQDSKKFLKIMFSYNNKELIINETVPNRFSPKSPDKAHLNLHINSLELGDSAVYFCASSQEAGAGNTIYFGEGSWLTVV.

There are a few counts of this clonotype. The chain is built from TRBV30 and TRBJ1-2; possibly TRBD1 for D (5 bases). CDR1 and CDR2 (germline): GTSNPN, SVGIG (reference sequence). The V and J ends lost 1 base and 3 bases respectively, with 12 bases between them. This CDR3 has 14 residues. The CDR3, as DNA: TGTGCCTGGAGTGATCAGGGTAGGGACTATGGCTACACCTTC. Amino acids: CAWSDQGRDYGYTF.

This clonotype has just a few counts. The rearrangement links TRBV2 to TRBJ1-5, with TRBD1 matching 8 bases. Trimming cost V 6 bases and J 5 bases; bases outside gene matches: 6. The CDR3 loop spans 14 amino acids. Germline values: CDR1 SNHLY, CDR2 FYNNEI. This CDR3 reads CASRDREVYQPQHF. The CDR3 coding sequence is TGTGCCAGCAGGGACAGGGAGGTATATCAGCCCCAGCATTTT.

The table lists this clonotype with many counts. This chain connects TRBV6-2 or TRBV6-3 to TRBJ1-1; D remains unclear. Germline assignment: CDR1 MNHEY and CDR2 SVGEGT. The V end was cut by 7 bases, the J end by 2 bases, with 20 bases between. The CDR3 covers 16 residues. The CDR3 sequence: CASTQEEYGGNTEAFF. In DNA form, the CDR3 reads TGTGCCAGCACCCAAGAGGAGTACGGCGGAAACACTGAAGCTTTCTTT.

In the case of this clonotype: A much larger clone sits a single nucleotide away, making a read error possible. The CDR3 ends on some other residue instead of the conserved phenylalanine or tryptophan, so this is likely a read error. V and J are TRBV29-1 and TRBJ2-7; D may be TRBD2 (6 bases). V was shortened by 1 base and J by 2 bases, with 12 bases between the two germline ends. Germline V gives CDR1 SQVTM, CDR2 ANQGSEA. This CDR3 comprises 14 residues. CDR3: CSVEGNGGAYEQYC. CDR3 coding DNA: TGCAGCGTTGAAGGGAACGGCGGGGCCTACGAGCAGTACTGC.

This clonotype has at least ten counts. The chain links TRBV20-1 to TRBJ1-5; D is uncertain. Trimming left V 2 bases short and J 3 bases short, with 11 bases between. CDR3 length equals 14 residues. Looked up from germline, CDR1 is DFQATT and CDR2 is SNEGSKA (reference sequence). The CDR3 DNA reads TGCAGTGCTAGACGGACGGGATTCAATCAGCCCCAGCATTTT. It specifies CSARRTGFNQPQHF.